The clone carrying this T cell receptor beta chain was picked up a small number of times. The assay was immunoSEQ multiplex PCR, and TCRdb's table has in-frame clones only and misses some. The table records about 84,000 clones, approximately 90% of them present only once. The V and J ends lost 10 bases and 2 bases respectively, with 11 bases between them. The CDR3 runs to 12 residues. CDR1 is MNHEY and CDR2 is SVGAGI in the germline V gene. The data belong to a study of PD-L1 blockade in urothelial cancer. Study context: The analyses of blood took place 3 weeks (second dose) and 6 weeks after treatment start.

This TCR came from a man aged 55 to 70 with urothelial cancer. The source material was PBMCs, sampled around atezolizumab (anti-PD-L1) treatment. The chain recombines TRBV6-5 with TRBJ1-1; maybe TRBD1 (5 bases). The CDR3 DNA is TGTGCCACCCTGGGGGGTAACACTGAAGCTTTCTTT. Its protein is CATLGGNTEAFF.